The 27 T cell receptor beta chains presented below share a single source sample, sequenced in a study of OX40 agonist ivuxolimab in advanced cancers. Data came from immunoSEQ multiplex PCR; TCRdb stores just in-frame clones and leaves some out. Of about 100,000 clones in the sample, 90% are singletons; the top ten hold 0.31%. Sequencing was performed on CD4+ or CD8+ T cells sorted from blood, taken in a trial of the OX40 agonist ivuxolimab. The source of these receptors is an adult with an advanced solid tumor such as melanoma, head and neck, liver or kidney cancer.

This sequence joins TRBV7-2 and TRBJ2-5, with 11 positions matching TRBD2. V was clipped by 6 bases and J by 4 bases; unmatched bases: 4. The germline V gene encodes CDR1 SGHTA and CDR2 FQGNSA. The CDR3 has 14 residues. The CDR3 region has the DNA TGTGCCAGCAGGGTAGGACTAGCGGGAGAGACCCAGTACTTC. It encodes CASRVGLAGETQYF.

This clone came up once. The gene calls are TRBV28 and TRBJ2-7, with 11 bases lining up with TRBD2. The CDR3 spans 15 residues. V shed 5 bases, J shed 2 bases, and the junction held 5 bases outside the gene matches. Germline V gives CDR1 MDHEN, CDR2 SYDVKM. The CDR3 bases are TGTGCCAGCAGTCCGCTAGCGGGAGGCCCCTACGAGCAGTACTTC. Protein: CASSPLAGGPYEQYF.

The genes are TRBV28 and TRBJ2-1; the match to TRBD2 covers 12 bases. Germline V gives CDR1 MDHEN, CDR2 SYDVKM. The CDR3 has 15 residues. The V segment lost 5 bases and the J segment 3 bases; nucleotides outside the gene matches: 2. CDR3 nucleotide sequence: TGTGCCAGCAGTCTAGCGGGAGGGGTCTACAATGAGCAGTTCTTC. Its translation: CASSLAGGVYNEQFF.

The CDR3 sequence: CASSHRDRVTGELFF. The CDR3 coding sequence is TGTGCCAGCAGCCACCGGGACAGGGTTACCGGGGAGCTGTTTTTT. V gene TRBV7-8 combines with J gene TRBJ2-2; 9 positions match TRBD1. Unmatched junction bases numbered 6, after V lost 5 bases and J lost 5 bases. The CDR3 is 15 amino acids. Germline CDR1 SGHVS, CDR2 FQNEAQ. The full variable domain, in which reference TRBV7-8 and TRBJ2-2 provide the parts outside the CDR3, is GAGVSQSPRYKVAKRGQDVALRCDPISGHVSLFWYQQALGQGPEFLTYFQNEAQLDKSGLPSDRFFAERPEGSVSTLKIQRTQQEDSAVYLCASSHRDRVTGELFFGEGSRLTVL.

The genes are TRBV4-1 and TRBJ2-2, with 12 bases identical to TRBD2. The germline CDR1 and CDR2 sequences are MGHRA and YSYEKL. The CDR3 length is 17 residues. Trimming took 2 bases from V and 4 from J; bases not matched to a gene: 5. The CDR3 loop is CASSQPPGLAGTGELFF. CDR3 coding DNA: TGCGCCAGCAGCCAACCCCCGGGACTAGCGGGCACCGGGGAGCTGTTTTTT.

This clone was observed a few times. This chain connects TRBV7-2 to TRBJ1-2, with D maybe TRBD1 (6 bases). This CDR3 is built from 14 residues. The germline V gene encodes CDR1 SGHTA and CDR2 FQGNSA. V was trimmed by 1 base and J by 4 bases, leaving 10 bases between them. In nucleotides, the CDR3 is TGTGCCAGCAGCTTAGTTCAGGGGCTCTATGGCTACACCTTC. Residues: CASSLVQGLYGYTF. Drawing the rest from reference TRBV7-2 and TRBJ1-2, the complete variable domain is GAGVSQSPSNKVTEKGKDVELRCDPISGHTALYWYRQSLGQGLEFLIYFQGNSAPDKSGLPSDRFSAERTGGSVSTLTIQRTQQEDSAVYLCASSLVQGLYGYTFGSGTRLTVV.

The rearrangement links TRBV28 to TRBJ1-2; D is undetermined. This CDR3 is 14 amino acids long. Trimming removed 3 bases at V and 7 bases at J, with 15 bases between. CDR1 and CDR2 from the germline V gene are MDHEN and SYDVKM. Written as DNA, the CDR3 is TGTGCCAGCAGTTTGTCTCATGGGGTGCGTGGCTACACCTTC. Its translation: CASSLSHGVRGYTF.

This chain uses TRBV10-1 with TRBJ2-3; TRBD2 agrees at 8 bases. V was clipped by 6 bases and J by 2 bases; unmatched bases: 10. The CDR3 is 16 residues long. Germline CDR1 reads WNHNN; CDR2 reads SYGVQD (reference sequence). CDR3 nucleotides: TGCGCCAGCAGGGAAACTAGCGGTCTTTCCACAGATACGCAGTATTTT. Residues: CASRETSGLSTDTQYF.

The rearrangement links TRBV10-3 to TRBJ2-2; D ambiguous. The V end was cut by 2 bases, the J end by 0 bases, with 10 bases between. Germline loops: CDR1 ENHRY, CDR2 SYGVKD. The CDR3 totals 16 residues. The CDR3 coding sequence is TGTGCCATCAGTGAGATCAGCACGGCGAACACCGGGGAGCTGTTTTTT. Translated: CAISEISTANTGELFF.

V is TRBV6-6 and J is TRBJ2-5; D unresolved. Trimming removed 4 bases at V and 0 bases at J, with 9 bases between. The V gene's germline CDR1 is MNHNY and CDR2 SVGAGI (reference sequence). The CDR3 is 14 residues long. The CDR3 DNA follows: TGTGCCAGCAGTTTTGCAGGAAACCAAGAGACCCAGTACTTC. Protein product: CASSFAGNQETQYF.

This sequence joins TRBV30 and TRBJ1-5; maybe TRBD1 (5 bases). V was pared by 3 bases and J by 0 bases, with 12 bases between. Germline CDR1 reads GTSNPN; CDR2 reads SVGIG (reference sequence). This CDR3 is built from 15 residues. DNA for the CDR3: TGTGCCTGGAGCGCGGGGCTAAATAGCAATCAGCCCCAGCATTTT. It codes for CAWSAGLNSNQPQHF.

The CDR3 here is CASSLTGASEQYF. CDR3 sequence (DNA): TGTGCCAGCAGCTTAACAGGGGCGAGCGAGCAGTACTTC. V gene TRBV7-9 combines with J gene TRBJ2-7; 7 bases line up with TRBD1. CDR3 length: 13 amino acids. V was clipped by 2 bases and J by 6 bases; unmatched bases: 4. The germline CDR1 and CDR2 sequences are SEHNR and FQNEAQ (reference sequence).

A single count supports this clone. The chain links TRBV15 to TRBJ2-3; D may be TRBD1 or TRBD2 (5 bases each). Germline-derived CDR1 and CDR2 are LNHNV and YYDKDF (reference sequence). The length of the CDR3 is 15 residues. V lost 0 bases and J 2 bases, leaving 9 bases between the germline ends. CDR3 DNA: TGTGCCACCAGCAGAGAACGGGGCCTCACAGATACGCAGTATTTT. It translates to CATSRERGLTDTQYF.

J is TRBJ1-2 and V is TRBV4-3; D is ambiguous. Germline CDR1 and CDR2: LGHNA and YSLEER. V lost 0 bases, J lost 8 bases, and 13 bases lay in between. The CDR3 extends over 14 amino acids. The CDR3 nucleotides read TGCGCCAGCAGCCAAGATCGGCTCAGGCGGGGCTACACCTTC. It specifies CASSQDRLRRGYTF.

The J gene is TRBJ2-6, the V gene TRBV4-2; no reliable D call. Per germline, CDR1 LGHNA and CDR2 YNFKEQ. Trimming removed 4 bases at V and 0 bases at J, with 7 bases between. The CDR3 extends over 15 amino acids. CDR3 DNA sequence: TGTGCCAGCAGCCTACAAGCCTCTGGGGCCAACGTCCTGACTTTC. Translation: CASSLQASGANVLTF.

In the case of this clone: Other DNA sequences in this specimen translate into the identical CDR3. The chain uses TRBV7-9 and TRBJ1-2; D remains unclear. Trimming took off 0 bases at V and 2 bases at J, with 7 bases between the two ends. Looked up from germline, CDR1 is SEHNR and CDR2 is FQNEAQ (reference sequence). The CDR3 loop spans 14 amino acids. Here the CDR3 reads CASSLAGSNYGYTF. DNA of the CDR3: TGTGCCAGCAGCTTAGCTGGTTCGAACTATGGCTACACCTTC.

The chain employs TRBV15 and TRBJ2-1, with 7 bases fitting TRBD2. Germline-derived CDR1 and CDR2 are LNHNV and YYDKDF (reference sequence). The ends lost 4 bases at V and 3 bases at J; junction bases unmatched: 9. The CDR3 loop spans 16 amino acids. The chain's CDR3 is CATSKKAGVIYNEQFF. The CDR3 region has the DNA TGTGCCACCAGCAAGAAGGCGGGAGTAATCTACAATGAGCAGTTCTTC.

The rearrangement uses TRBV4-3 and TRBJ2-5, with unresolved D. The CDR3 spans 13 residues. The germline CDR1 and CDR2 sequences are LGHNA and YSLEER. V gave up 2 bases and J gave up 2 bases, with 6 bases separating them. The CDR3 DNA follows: TGCGCCAGCAGCCAATCAGGTCAAGAGACCCAGTACTTC. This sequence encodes CASSQSGQETQYF.

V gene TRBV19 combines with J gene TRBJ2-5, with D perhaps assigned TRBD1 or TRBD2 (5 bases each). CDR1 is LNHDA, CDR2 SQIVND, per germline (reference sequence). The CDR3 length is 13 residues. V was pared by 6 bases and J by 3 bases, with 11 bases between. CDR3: CASRARGEETQYF. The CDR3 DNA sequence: TGTGCCAGTAGGGCCCGGGGCGAAGAGACCCAGTACTTC.

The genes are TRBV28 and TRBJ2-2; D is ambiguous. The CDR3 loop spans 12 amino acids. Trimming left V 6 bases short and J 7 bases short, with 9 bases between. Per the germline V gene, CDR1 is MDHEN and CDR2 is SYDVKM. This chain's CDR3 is CASRQSDGELFF. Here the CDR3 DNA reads TGTGCCAGCAGGCAATCGGACGGGGAGCTGTTTTTT.

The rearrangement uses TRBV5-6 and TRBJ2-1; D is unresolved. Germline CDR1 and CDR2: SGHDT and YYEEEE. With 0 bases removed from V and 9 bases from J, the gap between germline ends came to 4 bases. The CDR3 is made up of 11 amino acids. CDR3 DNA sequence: TGTGCCAGCAGCTTGGAGGTTGAGCAGTTCTTC. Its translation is CASSLEVEQFF.

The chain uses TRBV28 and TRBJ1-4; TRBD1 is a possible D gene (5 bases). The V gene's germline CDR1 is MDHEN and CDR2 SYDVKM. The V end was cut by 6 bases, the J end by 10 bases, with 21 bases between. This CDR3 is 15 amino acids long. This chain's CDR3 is CASSAIRAGGGKLFF. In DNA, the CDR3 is TGTGCCAGCAGCGCGATCCGGGCAGGCGGGGGAAAACTGTTTTTT.

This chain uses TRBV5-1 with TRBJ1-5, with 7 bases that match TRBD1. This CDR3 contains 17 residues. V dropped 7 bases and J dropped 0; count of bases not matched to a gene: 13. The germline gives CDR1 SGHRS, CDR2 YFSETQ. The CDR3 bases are TGCGCCAGCCCTCTATCGACAGGGCACCATAGCAATCAGCCCCAGCATTTT. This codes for CASPLSTGHHSNQPQHF.

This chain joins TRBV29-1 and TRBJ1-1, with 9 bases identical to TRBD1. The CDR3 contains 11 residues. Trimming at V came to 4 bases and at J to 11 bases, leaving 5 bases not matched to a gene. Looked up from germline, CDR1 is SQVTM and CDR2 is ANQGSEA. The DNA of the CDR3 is TGCAGCGTTGCCGGGACAGGGAGGGCTTTCTTT. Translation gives CSVAGTGRAFF.

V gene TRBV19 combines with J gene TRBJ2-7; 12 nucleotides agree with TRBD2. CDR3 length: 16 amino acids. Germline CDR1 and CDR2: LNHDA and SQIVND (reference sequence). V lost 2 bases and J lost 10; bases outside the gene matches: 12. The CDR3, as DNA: TGTGCCAGTAGTATATCCGAGGGACTAGCGGGTAGTTCCCAGTACTTC. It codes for CASSISEGLAGSSQYF.

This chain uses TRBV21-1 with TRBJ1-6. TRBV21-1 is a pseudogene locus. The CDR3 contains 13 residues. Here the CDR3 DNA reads TGTGCCAGCAGCAGGTCGGTGAATTCACCCCTCCACTTT. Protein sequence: CASSRSVNSPLHF.

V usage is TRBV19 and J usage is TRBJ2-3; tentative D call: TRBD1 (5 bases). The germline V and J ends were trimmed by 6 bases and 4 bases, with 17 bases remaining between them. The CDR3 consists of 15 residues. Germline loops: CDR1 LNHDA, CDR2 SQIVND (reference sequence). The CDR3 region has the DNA TGTGCCAGTAGAAAGATCCACCAGGGCGCAGATACGCAGTATTTT. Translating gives CASRKIHQGADTQYF.